These T cell receptor beta chains were read from a single sample in a study of blood T cell repertoires in COVID-19. TCRdb's table, derived via immunoSEQ multiplex PCR, lists solely in-frame clones and lacks some. The sample carries more than 65,000 clones, 65% to 85% recorded once. The material sequenced was peripheral blood. Source of these receptors: a man in his fifties with acute or convalescent COVID-19. CDR3s include the opening cysteine and the closing phenylalanine or tryptophan. Each record gives: J gene, clone size, V gene, D gene, CDR3 DNA, CDR3 protein. D genes are given only for firm matches. Not all rows give a size; the values are once, few, many and, for expanded clones, a class.

J: TRBJ2-7; size: .; V: TRBV18; D: TRBD1; DNA: TGTGCCAGCTCAACGGGACAGGGGGCGCGAGAGCAGTACTTC; CDR3: CASSTGQGAREQYF
J: TRBJ2-4; size: .; V: TRBV15; D: .; DNA: TGTGCCACCAGCAGACTCTTTGACACCCAGTCTTACATTCAGTACTTC; CDR3: CATSRLFDTQSYIQYF
J: TRBJ1-5; size: .; V: TRBV9; D: TRBD1; DNA: TGTGCCAGCAGCCCCGGGACAGGTTTTCCCCAGCATTTT; CDR3: CASSPGTGFPQHF
J: TRBJ1-5; size: few; V: TRBV2; D: .; DNA: TGTGCCAGCAGTGAAGACAGGGTCAATCAGCCCCAGCATTTT; CDR3: CASSEDRVNQPQHF
J: TRBJ1-1; size: .; V: TRBV11-2; D: .; DNA: TGTGCCAGCAGCTTAGATATGCGTCAGGAAACATTT; CDR3: CASSLDMRQETF
J: TRBJ1-3; size: .; V: TRBV6-5; D: .; DNA: TGTGCCAGCACTCAGGGGTTTGCTGGAAACACCATATATTTT; CDR3: CASTQGFAGNTIYF
J: TRBJ2-2; size: few; V: TRBV18; D: .; DNA: TGTGCCAGCTCACCGGGAGCAGGGGTCGCCGGGGAGCTGTTTTTT; CDR3: CASSPGAGVAGELFF
J: TRBJ2-7; size: .; V: TRBV7-8; D: .; DNA: TGTGCCAGCAGCTTAGTGGCAGGGAATTCTGGGGAGCAGTACTTC; CDR3: CASSLVAGNSGEQYF
J: TRBJ1-5; size: many; V: TRBV6-1; D: TRBD1; DNA: TGTGCCAGCAGTGATGGAGACAGGGGATTTCAGCCCCAGCATTTT; CDR3: CASSDGDRGFQPQHF
J: TRBJ2-1; size: .; V: TRBV4-3; D: TRBD2; DNA: TGCGCCAGCAGTAGGACTAGCACCCATGAGCAGTTCTTC; CDR3: CASSRTSTHEQFF
J: TRBJ2-1; size: once; V: TRBV10-2; D: TRBD2; DNA: TGCGCCAGCCACATGGCGGGAGGGGATGAGCAGTTCTTC; CDR3: CASHMAGGDEQFF
J: TRBJ1-1; size: .; V: TRBV7-3; D: TRBD1; DNA: TGTGCCAGCAGCAGACAGGGGGCGGATGAAGCTTTCTTT; CDR3: CASSRQGADEAFF
J: TRBJ2-5; size: .; V: TRBV7-2; D: .; DNA: TGTGCCAGCAGCATACGGGACTCGGAGACCCAGTACTTC; CDR3: CASSIRDSETQYF
J: TRBJ2-7; size: .; V: TRBV19; D: TRBD2; DNA: TGTGCCAGTAGTAGGACTAGCGGGATCTCCTACGAGCAGTACTTC; CDR3: CASSRTSGISYEQYF
J: TRBJ2-7; size: .; V: TRBV19; D: .; DNA: TGTGCCAGTAGTATTCGGGACTCCTACTCCTACGAGCAGTACTTC; CDR3: CASSIRDSYSYEQYF
J: TRBJ2-7; size: .; V: TRBV7-9; D: .; DNA: TGTGCCAGCAGCTTAAGCGGGTCCGCCTACGAGCAGTACTTC; CDR3: CASSLSGSAYEQYF
J: TRBJ2-1; size: .; V: TRBV18; D: TRBD1; DNA: TGTGCCAGCTCATTATCTTCCGGTGGACAGGGGTTCAATGAGCAGTTCTTC; CDR3: CASSLSSGGQGFNEQFF
J: TRBJ2-2; size: .; V: TRBV9; D: TRBD2; DNA: TGTGCCAGCAGCGTAGTTAGCGGGCCGAACACCGGGGAGCTGTTTTTT; CDR3: CASSVVSGPNTGELFF
J: TRBJ2-7; size: .; V: TRBV18; D: TRBD1; DNA: TGTGCCAGCTCACCAGGGTCGGGACAGAACGAGCAGTACTTC; CDR3: CASSPGSGQNEQYF
J: TRBJ2-2; size: .; V: TRBV2; D: TRBD2; DNA: TGTGCCAGCAATCATTTCGGGACTAGCGGGACGAACACCGGGGAGCTGTTTTTT; CDR3: CASNHFGTSGTNTGELFF
J: TRBJ1-1; size: .; V: TRBV27; D: .; DNA: TGTGCCAGCAGTTTAGGATCAGGAATGAACACTGAAGCTTTCTTT; CDR3: CASSLGSGMNTEAFF
J: TRBJ1-1; size: .; V: TRBV19; D: .; DNA: TGTGCCAGTAGTATGGCGTTGGGGGGAAGGGACACTGAAGCTTTCTTT; CDR3: CASSMALGGRDTEAFF
J: TRBJ1-2; size: .; V: TRBV5-1; D: .; DNA: TGCGCCAGCAGTTGGGGACAACACATTAATAACTATGGCTACACCTTC; CDR3: CASSWGQHINNYGYTF
J: TRBJ2-1; size: .; V: TRBV19; D: .; DNA: TGTGCCAGTAGCCTCGCGAGACTGGGTCTAAGCGGTGAGCAGTTCTTC; CDR3: CASSLARLGLSGEQFF
J: TRBJ2-7; size: .; V: TRBV18; D: TRBD1; DNA: TGTGCCAGCTCACCATTCATGGACAGGGGAGGTTACGAGCAGTACTTC; CDR3: CASSPFMDRGGYEQYF
J: TRBJ1-1; size: .; V: TRBV27; D: .; DNA: TGTGCCAGCAGTCTCTCACACAGTGTCCCTGAAGCTTTCTTT; CDR3: CASSLSHSVPEAFF
J: TRBJ2-2; size: .; V: TRBV27; D: TRBD2; DNA: TGTGCCAGCAGTCGAGGACTAGCGGGACCAACCGGGGAGCTGTTTTTT; CDR3: CASSRGLAGPTGELFF
J: TRBJ2-7; size: .; V: TRBV7-2; D: TRBD1; DNA: TGTGCCAGCAGCTTAGGACCCGGGACAGGGGCCTACGAGCAGTACTTC; CDR3: CASSLGPGTGAYEQYF
J: TRBJ2-4; size: once; V: TRBV6-5; D: TRBD1; DNA: TGTGCCAGCAGCCAACAGGGGACCAAAAACATTCAGTACTTC; CDR3: CASSQQGTKNIQYF
J: TRBJ2-7; size: .; V: TRBV6-2/TRBV6-3; D: TRBD1; DNA: TGTGCCAGCAGTTACCCGGGACAGGCTATTACCTACGAGCAGTACTTC; CDR3: CASSYPGQAITYEQYF
J: TRBJ2-5; size: .; V: TRBV7-2; D: .; DNA: TGTGCCAGCAGACGTGGCAGGGTTAAAGAGACCCAGTACTTC; CDR3: CASRRGRVKETQYF
J: TRBJ2-1; size: .; V: TRBV6-6; D: TRBD2; DNA: TGTGCCAGCAGTTACTTCCCGGGGGGGGGATACAATGAGCAGTTCTTC; CDR3: CASSYFPGGGYNEQFF
J: TRBJ1-2; size: .; V: TRBV12-3/TRBV12-4; D: .; DNA: TGTGCCAGCAGTTTGACAAACTATGGCTACACCTTC; CDR3: CASSLTNYGYTF
J: TRBJ1-1; size: once; V: TRBV24-1; D: .; DNA: TGTGCCACCTCAGGAGGGGAGAACACTGAAGCTTTCTTT; CDR3: CATSGGENTEAFF
J: TRBJ2-1; size: .; V: TRBV27; D: .; DNA: TGTGCCAGCAGTTCCGGGAGACCGGGAAATGAGCAGTTCTTC; CDR3: CASSSGRPGNEQFF
J: TRBJ2-5; size: .; V: TRBV20-1; D: .; DNA: TGCAGTGCTAGTCCACTGGAGACCCAGTACTTC; CDR3: CSASPLETQYF
J: TRBJ2-5; size: .; V: TRBV7-9; D: .; DNA: TGTGCCAGCAGCCCGACACCGACAAGCCAAGAGACCCAGTACTTC; CDR3: CASSPTPTSQETQYF
J: TRBJ2-7; size: .; V: TRBV27; D: TRBD2; DNA: TGTGCCAGCAGTTCCACCGGGACTACCTTCTACGAGCAGTACTTC; CDR3: CASSSTGTTFYEQYF
J: TRBJ1-4; size: .; V: TRBV7-8; D: TRBD1; DNA: TGTGCCAGCAGCTTAGTTACAGGGGGCACAGTTAATGAAAAACTGTTTTTT; CDR3: CASSLVTGGTVNEKLFF
J: TRBJ2-2; size: .; V: TRBV6-2/TRBV6-3; D: TRBD1; DNA: TGTGCCAGCAGTTACGGGGGGACAGGGGTCACCGGGGAGCTGTTTTTT; CDR3: CASSYGGTGVTGELFF
J: TRBJ2-1; size: .; V: TRBV2; D: TRBD2; DNA: TGTGCCAGCAGTGGAGGACTAGCGGGGGGGGAGCAGTTCTTC; CDR3: CASSGGLAGGEQFF